Listed below are T cell receptor beta chains from one sample, sequenced in a study of Graves' ophthalmopathy and Graves' hyperthyroidism. TCRdb used MiXCR to reprocess the multiplex PCR reads, holding one entry per CDR3 protein. Of 500,000 to 700,000 distinct CDR3 sequences in the sample, 20% to 25% were seen once. The specimen sequenced was peripheral blood. All receptors come from a woman younger than 30 with stable Graves' hyperthyroidism. Some clones in this sample may be carry-over from other donors' samples. The CDR3 runs from the conserved cysteine through the conserved F or W. The order of the fields is CDR3 length, V gene, clone size, D gene, J gene, CDR3 DNA, CDR3 protein. The D gene is left open where the match is weak. Rows give clone size only sometimes, using once, few, many, or a class for an expanded clone.

length: 16; V: TRBV28; size: many; D: -; J: TRBJ1-1; DNA: TGTGCCAGCAGTTTAAAGGTATGGGAAGGGGACACTGAAGCTTTCTTT; CDR3: CASSLKVWEGDTEAFF
length: 15; V: TRBV7-8; size: -; D: TRBD1; J: TRBJ1-6; DNA: TGTGCCAGCAGTGAAGTGAGGACAGGGCGGTCACCCCTCCACTTT; CDR3: CASSEVRTGRSPLHF
length: 15; V: TRBV6-2/TRBV6-3; size: -; D: -; J: TRBJ2-7; DNA: TGTGCCAGCGGACGGGAGGGACAGCCACCCTACGAGCAGTACTTC; CDR3: CASGREGQPPYEQYF
length: 15; V: TRBV11-2; size: many; D: TRBD1; J: TRBJ2-7; DNA: TGTGCCAGCAGGGACAGGGGGCTCATCTCCTACGAGCAGTACTTC; CDR3: CASRDRGLISYEQYF
length: 14; V: TRBV27; size: few; D: -; J: TRBJ1-6; DNA: TGTGCCAGCAGTTCCGGGACAAACGTACTCCCCCTCCACTTT; CDR3: CASSSGTNVLPLHF
length: 13; V: TRBV20-1; size: few; D: -; J: TRBJ2-4; DNA: TGCAGTGCTGCCCCTAGCCCGGGCAACATTCAGTACTTC; CDR3: CSAAPSPGNIQYF
length: 14; V: TRBV6-1; size: many; D: -; J: TRBJ2-7; DNA: TGTGCCAGCAATAATGGGGGCCGCAACTACGAGCAGTACTTC; CDR3: CASNNGGRNYEQYF
length: 14; V: TRBV4-2; size: -; D: -; J: TRBJ1-1; DNA: TGTGCCAGCAGCCAAGTAGCCACAAAGGGTGAAGCTTTCTTT; CDR3: CASSQVATKGEAFF
length: 15; V: TRBV6-1; size: many; D: TRBD1; J: TRBJ1-2; DNA: TGTGCCAGCAGCCAAGGGACAGGGGGCAACTATGGCTACACCTTC; CDR3: CASSQGTGGNYGYTF
length: 14; V: TRBV12-3/TRBV12-4; size: many; D: -; J: TRBJ1-1; DNA: TGTGCCAGCAGTTTAAAAGGGGCCAACACTGAAGCTTTCTTT; CDR3: CASSLKGANTEAFF